This TCR beta chain appears in the sequencing data of a study of cytomegalovirus exposure and HLA in healthy donors. Findings of the study overall: According to an earlier analysis, most TCR beta V segments yielded productive rearrangements about 87% or about 30% of the time.

Germline V gives CDR1 SEHNR, CDR2 FQNEAQ (reference sequence). This CDR3 spans 13 amino acids. V lost 7 bases, J lost 2 bases, and 11 bases lay in between. A remark on this clone: Its antigen remains unidentified.

The PCR had 60 Vbeta and 13 Jbeta primers. TCRdb keeps only in-frame clones here, not all; method: immunoSEQ multiplex PCR. Among about 93,000 clones listed, approximately 69% were seen once. The chain links TRBV7-9 to TRBJ1-2; perhaps TRBD1 as D (5 bases). Sequenced material: PBMCs. The sequence derives from a boy younger than 18 in good health and CMV-seropositive. The CDR3 spells CASTVGGNYGYTF. CDR3 DNA: TGTGCCAGCACCGTGGGGGGAAACTATGGCTACACCTTC.